This T cell receptor beta chain was identified during a study of cytomegalovirus exposure and HLA in healthy donors (dated by TCRdb to between 2016 and 2019). General notes on the study: In an earlier analysis of several hundred of the donors, 276 Gb of sequence data and about 110 million unique TCR beta sequences from 150 million to 200 million T cells were reported. About 280 gigabases of sequencing data and approximately 91 million unique TCR sequences made up an early release that covered some 640 HLA-typed donors. Among the roughly 400 genotyped donors, 75% to 90% belonged to the genetic ancestry cluster associated with self-reported Caucasian donors. The study was designed to test whether signatures of past pathogen exposure could be identified by cataloging public T cell receptors. The study profiled the T cell repertoires of 500 to 800 subjects by immunosequencing and related them to cytomegalovirus serostatus. A separate validation cohort of approximately 130 different subjects was used in addition to the approximately 670-subject first cohort. To predict cytomegalovirus infection status, the study combined high-throughput TCR immunosequencing, statistical association of individual TCRs with disease status, and machine learning. A later analysis re-analyzed previously published TCR beta repertoires from 660 or so donors and added high-resolution HLA genotyping to study TCR occurrence patterns. In the later analysis, no new phenotypic data were used to find candidate immune exposures; instead, reliance was placed on TCR beta sequences and their occurrence across donors. An earlier analysis of fewer than 700 of the donors applied high-throughput TCR beta sequencing to assess whether each TCR beta V gene segment acted as functional or pseudogenic. Donor age, sex, ethnicity and CMV serostatus were compiled alongside the repertoire data. A later genetic analysis took genome-wide SNP genotypes for about 60% of the roughly 670 donors and used that subset as a discovery cohort. Every discovery cohort repertoire had been produced on one sequencing platform. Class I and class II HLA loci were covered by the typing at four-digit resolution. Typing coverage varied by locus: about 620-640 donors for A, B, C, DRB1 and DQB1; roughly 560 for DQA1; around 610 for DPA1; under 490 for DPB1. Four to six DR-DQ haplotypes were handled as single units for association and clustering, since linkage in the cohort was strong. On average, approximately 250,000 unique TCR beta nucleotide sequences were sequenced per donor among more than 350 genotyped donors of the cohort, with about 17% of those sequences being non-productive. Results the study describes overall, beyond this receptor: Roughly uniform sequencing depth across donors was assumed in presence/absence analyses, although this assumption may not hold. According to a later analysis, most CMV-associated TCR beta chains appeared to be HLA-restricted, and the HLA associations seemed to be driven largely by CMV exposure. In a later analysis, several top co-occurrence clusters were reported to appear linked to parvovirus B19, influenza, CMV and Epstein-Barr virus. Most TCR sequences were seen in very few donors, while some public TCRs were found in many individuals. In a later genetic analysis, fewer N-insertions in productive TCRs were reported among donors in an Asian-associated ancestry cluster than the roughly 640-donor mean. The authors suggested that the approach could potentially be generalized to other disease states and immunological phenotypes. HLA typing was unavailable for some donors at each locus, so association tests used only the typed subset. In a later analysis, some 18,000 TCR beta sequences were associated with specific HLA alleles at a false discovery rate of 0.05. In vitro tests confirmed that a few of the cytomegalovirus-associated TCR beta chains recognize cytomegalovirus antigens. CMV serostatus was the only immune exposure information available for the cohort. Correlated functional status among segregating V segments might reflect linkage disequilibrium, but an unknown experimental factor could not be ruled out. The study listed approximately 150 TCR beta chains as associated with cytomegalovirus. A cluster of highly shared sequence variants was judged likely to represent a technical artifact of the sequencing pipeline. Cytomegalovirus status was reported to be diagnosed by the classifier with high specificity and sensitivity in both the original and validation cohorts. A further reported finding was that TCR beta sequences accurately predicted the HLA-A and HLA-B alleles for most subjects in the first cohort. In a later analysis, HLA-associated TCR beta chains showed more clonal expansion and lower generation probabilities than non-associated chains that were equally common. In an earlier analysis of about 600 of the donors, most TCR beta V segments appeared in productive rearrangements about 87% or about 30% of the time, broadly matching IMGT annotations. The cohort was sequenced for TCR beta chains only, and without alpha or paired-chain data the features that could be detected were limited. V-gene and J-gene trimming of TCR beta chains was associated with a missense DCLRE1C variant in a later genetic analysis, and the association was replicated in an independent cohort. The 87-base-pair reads could not distinguish some IMGT-functional V segments, including TRBV6-2 and TRBV6-3, so those segments were excluded. Assigning TCR associations to individual alleles was difficult when HLA alleles, especially DR and DQ, strongly co-occurred. Roughly 15 rarely observed V segments, including chromosome 9 orphons, were excluded from the earlier analysis of several hundred of the donors because counts were too low. A later analysis found that TCR association rates varied across HLA loci, with DRB1 alleles showing the most associated TCRs and HLA-C alleles the fewest.

Libraries came from the immunoSEQ multiplex PCR assay. A mixture of 60 forward primers for TCR Vbeta segments and 13 reverse primers for TCR Jbeta segments was used in the multiplex PCR. Amplification of the CDR3 region of rearranged TCR beta genes was performed with a multiplex PCR assay on genomic DNA. The Illumina HiSeq System was used to sequence the amplified TCR beta libraries as 87-base-pair reads. Processing in the source paper ran as follows. A later analysis tallied 70 million to 100 million unique TCR beta chains across the 666 repertoires, and approximately 9.9 million of those chains were shared by two or more donors. A nearest-neighbor algorithm error-corrected the raw reads and collapsed the reads into unique sequences, merging closely related sequences to remove PCR and sequencing errors. CDR3 sequences were aligned to IMGT reference sequences to assign V, D and J gene segments. For a sequence to be retained, at least a six-nucleotide match to both a V gene segment and a J gene segment was required. A rearrangement counted as productive if the CDR3 had no stop codons and remained in frame with V and J, and every other rearrangement counted as non-productive. Following IMGT convention, CDR3 was defined as the stretch from the second conserved V-encoded cysteine to the conserved J-encoded phenylalanine. Sequences without an unambiguous match to a single V gene segment were excluded from the earlier analysis of 587 of the donors. An earlier analysis of 450 to 650 of the donors called V segments functional above 56.7% productive rearrangements and segregating when the between-donor standard deviation exceeded 5%. A statistical classification framework was built for diagnosing cytomegalovirus status from the catalog of TCR beta chain sequences. V and J gene assignment, in a later analysis, came from comparing TCR nucleotide sequences with IMGT/GENE-DB human TR gene sequences. Using the TCRdist pipeline, a later analysis assigned CDR3 sequences along with most-parsimonious VDJ recombination scenarios. A later analysis defined each TCR beta chain by its CDR3 amino acid sequence plus V-gene family, and excluded reads lacking a unique V-gene family. To address suspected cross-contamination and a sequencing artifact, a later analysis removed 550 to 750 highly shared, low-generation-probability nucleotide sequences. In a later analysis, a clonal expansion index was calculated for each public chain from normalized within-repertoire ranks of inferred template counts. Generation probabilities in a later analysis came from a VDJ recombination model fitted to out-of-frame rearrangements, and those results were checked against IGoR. In a later analysis, TCR-TCR, TCR-HLA and TCR-CMV co-occurrence was scored with hypergeometric tests, and a repertoire-size bias correction was applied to TCR pairs. A later analysis estimated false discovery rates by permuting HLA or CMV assignments 20 times. A later analysis grouped co-occurring TCRs with DBSCAN, adding TCRdist sequence similarity when clustering within HLA-allele-positive subsets. Co-occurrence clustering excluded repertoires with fewer than 30,000 or more than 120,000 public chains, plus five with anomalous nucleotide sharing. TCRdb re-hosts the immuneACCESS table, in-frame sequences only. Its copies lack some clones; in the studies checked, an unresolved V gene accounts for under half of them, and the cause for the rest is not known. From that table come the V and J calls and clone size; the DNA was used to work out D and trimming. Here the sample has roughly 100,000 clones; roughly 80% occur a single time. The biggest ten clones account for approximately 4% of the sample.

On this clone itself: Its antigen is not yet known. No base quality information exists; no much larger clone differs at one position.

The cohort comprised several hundred healthy bone marrow donors. At the time of sampling, every cohort member was nominally healthy, though immune exposures that went unrecorded were likely present. The donor was CMV seropositive and belonged to the group of 250 to 300 seropositive cohort members. A peripheral blood sample was provided by each donor, and peripheral blood mononuclear cells were used for TCR beta sequencing. The Qiagen DNeasy Blood Extraction Kit was used to extract genomic DNA from the blood cell samples. Measured from the cysteine to the phenylalanine, the CDR3 is 12 residues long. Left in the record is the CDR3 DNA by itself, 36 bases read in frame from the first base. For this chain, trimming is 4 bases at the V end and 6 bases at the J end, and the number of junction bases without a gene match is 1. CDR1 GTSNPN and CDR2 SVGIG are derived from the germline V gene (reference sequence).

The TCR originated in a man aged 45-65 years in good health and CMV-seropositive. The sequence joins TRBV30 to TRBJ1-4, with TRBD1 matching 8 junction bases. Material: PBMCs. The CDR3 region: CAWNRGYEKLFF. DNA sequence: TGTGCCTGGAACAGGGGGTATGAAAAACTGTTTTTT.